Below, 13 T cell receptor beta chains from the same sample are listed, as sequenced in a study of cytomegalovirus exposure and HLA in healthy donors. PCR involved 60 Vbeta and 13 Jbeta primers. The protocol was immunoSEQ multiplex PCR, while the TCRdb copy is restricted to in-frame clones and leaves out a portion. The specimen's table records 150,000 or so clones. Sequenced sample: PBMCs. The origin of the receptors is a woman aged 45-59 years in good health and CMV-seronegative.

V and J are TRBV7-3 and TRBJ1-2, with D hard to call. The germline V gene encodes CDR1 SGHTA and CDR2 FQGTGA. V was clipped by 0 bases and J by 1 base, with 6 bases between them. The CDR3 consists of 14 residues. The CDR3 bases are TGTGCCAGCAGCTTAACTGGGAGTAACTATGGCTACACCTTC. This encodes CASSLTGSNYGYTF.

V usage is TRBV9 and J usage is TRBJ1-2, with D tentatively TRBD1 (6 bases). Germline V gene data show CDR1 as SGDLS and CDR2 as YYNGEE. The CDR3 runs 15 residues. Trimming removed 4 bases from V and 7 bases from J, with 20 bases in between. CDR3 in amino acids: CASSPSSGGQGGYTF. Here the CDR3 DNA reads TGTGCCAGCAGCCCCTCATCGGGGGGGCAAGGTGGCTACACCTTC.

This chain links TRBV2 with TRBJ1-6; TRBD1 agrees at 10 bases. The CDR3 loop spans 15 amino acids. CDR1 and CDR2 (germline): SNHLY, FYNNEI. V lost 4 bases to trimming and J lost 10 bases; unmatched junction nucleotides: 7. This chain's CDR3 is CASSGTGGSLSPLHF. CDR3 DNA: TGTGCCAGCAGTGGGACAGGGGGTTCCTTATCACCCCTCCACTTT.

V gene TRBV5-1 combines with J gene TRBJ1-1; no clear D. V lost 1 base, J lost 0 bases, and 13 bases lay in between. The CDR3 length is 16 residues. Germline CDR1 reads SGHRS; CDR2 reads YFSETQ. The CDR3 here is CASSLPPMRMNTEAFF. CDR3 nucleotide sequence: TGCGCCAGCAGCTTGCCCCCCATGAGGATGAACACTGAAGCTTTCTTT.

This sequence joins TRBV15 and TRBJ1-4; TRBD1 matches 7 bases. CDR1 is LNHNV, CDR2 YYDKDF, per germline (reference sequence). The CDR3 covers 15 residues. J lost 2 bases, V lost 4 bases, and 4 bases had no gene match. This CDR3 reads CATSITDRTNEKLFF. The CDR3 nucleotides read TGTGCCACCAGCATAACGGACAGGACTAATGAAAAACTGTTTTTT. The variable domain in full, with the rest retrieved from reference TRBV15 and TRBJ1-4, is DAMVIQNPRYQVTQFGKPVTLSCSQTLNHNVMYWYQQKSSQAPKLLFHYYDKDFNNEADTPDNFQSRRPNTSFCFLDIRSPGLGDTAMYLCATSITDRTNEKLFFGSGTQLSVL.

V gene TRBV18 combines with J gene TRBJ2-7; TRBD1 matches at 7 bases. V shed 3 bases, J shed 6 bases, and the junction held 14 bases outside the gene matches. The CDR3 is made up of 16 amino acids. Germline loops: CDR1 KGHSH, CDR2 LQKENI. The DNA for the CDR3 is TGTGCCAGCTCACCGAGGGTTTTAGGGGGCGAGGGCGAGCAGTACTTC. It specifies CASSPRVLGGEGEQYF.

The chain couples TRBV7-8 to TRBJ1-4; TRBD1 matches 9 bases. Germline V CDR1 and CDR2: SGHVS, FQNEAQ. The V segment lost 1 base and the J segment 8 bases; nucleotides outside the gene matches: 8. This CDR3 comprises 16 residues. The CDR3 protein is CASSLVGTGRREKLFF. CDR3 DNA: TGTGCCAGCAGCTTAGTAGGGACAGGGCGTCGGGAAAAACTGTTTTTT.

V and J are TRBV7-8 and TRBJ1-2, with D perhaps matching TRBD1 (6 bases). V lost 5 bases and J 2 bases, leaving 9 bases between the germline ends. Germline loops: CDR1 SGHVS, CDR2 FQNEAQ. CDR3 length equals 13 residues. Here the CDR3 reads CASSEDSNYGYTF. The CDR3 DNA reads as TGTGCCAGCAGCGAGGACAGCAACTATGGCTACACCTTC.

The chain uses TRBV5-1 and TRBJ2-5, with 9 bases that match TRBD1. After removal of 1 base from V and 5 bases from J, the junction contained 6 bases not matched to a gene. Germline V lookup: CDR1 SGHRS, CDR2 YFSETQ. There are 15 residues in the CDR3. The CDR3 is CASSLLRDRDETQYF. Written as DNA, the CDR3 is TGCGCCAGCAGCTTGCTTCGGGACAGGGACGAGACCCAGTACTTC.

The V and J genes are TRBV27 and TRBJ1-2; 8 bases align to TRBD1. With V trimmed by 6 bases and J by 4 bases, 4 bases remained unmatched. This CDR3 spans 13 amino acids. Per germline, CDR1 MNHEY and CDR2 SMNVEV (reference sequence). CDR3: CASRDRGSYGYTF. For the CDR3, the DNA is TGTGCCAGCAGAGACAGGGGAAGCTATGGCTACACCTTC.

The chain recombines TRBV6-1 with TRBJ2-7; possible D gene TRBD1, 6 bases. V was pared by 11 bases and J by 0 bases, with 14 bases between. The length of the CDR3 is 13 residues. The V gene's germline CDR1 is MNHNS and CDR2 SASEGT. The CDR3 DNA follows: TGTGCCGCCAGGGGTCAAGCCTCCTACGAGCAGTACTTC. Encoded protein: CAARGQASYEQYF.

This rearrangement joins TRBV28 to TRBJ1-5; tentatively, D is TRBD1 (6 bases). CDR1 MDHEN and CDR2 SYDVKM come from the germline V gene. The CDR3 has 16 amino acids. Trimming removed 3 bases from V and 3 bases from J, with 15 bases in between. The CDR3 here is CASSLVRGAFNQPQHF. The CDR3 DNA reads TGTGCCAGCAGTTTGGTTCGGGGGGCTTTCAATCAGCCCCAGCATTTT.

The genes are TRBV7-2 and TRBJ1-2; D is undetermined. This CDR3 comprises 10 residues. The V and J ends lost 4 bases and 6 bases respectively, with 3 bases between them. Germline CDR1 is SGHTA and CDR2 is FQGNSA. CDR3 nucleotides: TGTGCCAGCAGCTCGGATGGCTACACCTTC. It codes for CASSSDGYTF.